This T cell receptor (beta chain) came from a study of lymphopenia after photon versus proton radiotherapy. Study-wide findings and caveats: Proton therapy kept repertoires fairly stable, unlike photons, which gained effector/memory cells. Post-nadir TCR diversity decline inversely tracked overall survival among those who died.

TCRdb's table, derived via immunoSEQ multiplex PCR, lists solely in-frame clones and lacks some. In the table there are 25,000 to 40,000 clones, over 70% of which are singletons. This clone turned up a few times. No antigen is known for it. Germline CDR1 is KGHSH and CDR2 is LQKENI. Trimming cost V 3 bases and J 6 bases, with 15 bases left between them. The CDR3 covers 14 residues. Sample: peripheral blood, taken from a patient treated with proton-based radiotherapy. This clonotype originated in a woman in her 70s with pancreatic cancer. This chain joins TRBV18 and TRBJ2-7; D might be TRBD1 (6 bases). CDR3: CASSPMTGIGEQYF. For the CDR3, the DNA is TGTGCCAGCTCACCGATGACAGGAATCGGCGAGCAGTACTTC.